The rows below give T cell receptor beta chains drawn from one sample of a study of cytomegalovirus exposure and HLA in healthy donors. Generated by immunoSEQ multiplex PCR, the TCRdb table keeps only in-frame clones and is missing some. The table includes roughly 130,000 clones, approximately 80% detected once. Sequenced material: PBMCs. The receptors come from a male donor in good health and CMV-seronegative. Both conserved end residues are part of each CDR3. A D gene is named only where the DNA matches it firmly. Expanded clones are given a class, and other clones once, few, many or no size at all.

len	j_gene	abundance	d_gene	v_gene	CDR3nt	CDR3aa
13	TRBJ2-7	.	.	TRBV11-2	TGTGCCAGCAGCTTAACAGGTCAATACGAGCAGTACTTC	CASSLTGQYEQYF
14	TRBJ2-3	few	TRBD2	TRBV10-3	TGTGCCATCAGTGGGGGCGGGGGGACAGATACGCAGTATTTT	CAISGGGGTDTQYF
15	TRBJ2-7	.	TRBD2	TRBV2	TGTGCCAGCAGCGCCCCGGCGGGAGTGTACTACGAGCAGTACTTC	CASSAPAGVYYEQYF
14	TRBJ2-7	.	TRBD2	TRBV6-1	TGTGCCGGGACTAGCGGGGAGAGTAGCCACGAGCAGTACTTC	CAGTSGESSHEQYF
16	TRBJ1-1	few	TRBD1	TRBV7-9	TGTTCCAGCAGCTCAAGGACAGGGAGGAGGAACACTGAAGCTTTCTTT	CSSSSRTGRRNTEAFF
13	TRBJ1-4	.	.	TRBV12-5	TGTGCTAGTGGTTTGGCAGCTAATGAAAAACTGTTTTTT	CASGLAANEKLFF
14	TRBJ1-4	.	.	TRBV2	TGTGCCAGCGGGAAGTTTTGGGACACTGAAAAACTGTTTTTT	CASGKFWDTEKLFF
15	TRBJ1-1	few	TRBD1	TRBV9	TGTGCCAGCAGCGTAGCTGGAGGGGGCATTTCCGAAGCTTTCTTT	CASSVAGGGISEAFF
16	TRBJ2-5	.	TRBD2	TRBV10-3	TGTGCCATCAGTGAGCGGCGAGTAGCGGGGGTAGAGACCCAGTACTTC	CAISERRVAGVETQYF
17	TRBJ2-2	.	TRBD2	TRBV11-2	TGTGCCAGCAGCCCCAACCTACTAGCGAGGAACACCGGGGAGCTGTTTTTT	CASSPNLLARNTGELFF
13	TRBJ2-7	few	.	TRBV11-2	TGTGCCAGCAGCTTAGAACAGGGTTACGAGCAGTACTTC	CASSLEQGYEQYF
15	TRBJ2-2	.	.	TRBV6-5	TGTGCCAGCAGTTACGAGGAGGGTATCGCCGGGGAGCTGTTTTTT	CASSYEEGIAGELFF
16	TRBJ2-3	.	TRBD2	TRBV9	TGTGCCAGCAGCTTAGGACGAGGGCTAGCGGGGGGTACGCAGTATTTT	CASSLGRGLAGGTQYF
13	TRBJ1-2	.	.	TRBV7-9	TGTGCCAGCAGAGGGGGATCTAACTATGGCTACACCTTC	CASRGGSNYGYTF
14	TRBJ2-7	.	TRBD1	TRBV10-3	TGTGCCATCAGTCTCCGGGACAGGGCCTACGAGCAGTACTTC	CAISLRDRAYEQYF
14	TRBJ2-1	.	TRBD1	TRBV4-1	TGCGCCAGCAGCCAAGTTGGGACAGAGAATGAGCAGTTCTTC	CASSQVGTENEQFF
13	TRBJ2-4	.	TRBD2	TRBV6-1	TGTGCCAGCAGTGAACCTAGCGGAAACATTCAGTACTTC	CASSEPSGNIQYF
13	TRBJ2-7	few	TRBD1	TRBV6-5	TGTGCCAGCAGTTACGGGGACAGATACGAGCAGTACTTC	CASSYGDRYEQYF
14	TRBJ2-1	.	.	TRBV6-5	TGTGCCAGCAGTTACTCGAGGAACTACAATGAGCAGTTCTTC	CASSYSRNYNEQFF
17	TRBJ1-2	few	.	TRBV5-1	TGCGCCAGCAGCTTAAACGCCGGGACAACCGATTTCTATGGCTACACCTTC	CASSLNAGTTDFYGYTF
15	TRBJ1-2	.	TRBD1	TRBV27	TGTGCCAGCGTCCGGGACAGGGGGTATACCTATGGCTACACCTTC	CASVRDRGYTYGYTF
13	TRBJ2-3	few	TRBD1	TRBV4-1	TGCGCCAGCACCATGGACAGGCTCGATACGCAGTATTTT	CASTMDRLDTQYF
14	TRBJ2-1	.	.	TRBV5-1	TGCGCCAGCAGCTTGGCACAGGGAGAAGGTGAGCAGTTCTTC	CASSLAQGEGEQFF
15	TRBJ2-5	few	.	TRBV28	TGTGCCAGCAGTTTATTTGGTGGAGTTAAGGAGACCCAGTACTTC	CASSLFGGVKETQYF
14	TRBJ1-2	.	.	TRBV2	TGTGCCAGCAGTGAATTTGCGGGGGGTAAAGGCTACACCTTC	CASSEFAGGKGYTF
14	TRBJ1-1	.	TRBD1	TRBV18	TGTGCCAGCTCACCATCACAGGGGGCCTGGGAAGCTTTCTTT	CASSPSQGAWEAFF
14	TRBJ1-3	.	TRBD1	TRBV7-2	TGTGCCAGCAGCTTAGGGGGGACAGGGCCCACCATATATTTT	CASSLGGTGPTIYF
14	TRBJ2-1	.	.	TRBV5-4	TGTGCCAGCAGCCAGGGTTCTCCCCAGAATGAGCAGTTCTTC	CASSQGSPQNEQFF
15	TRBJ2-7	.	TRBD2	TRBV5-1	TGCGCCAGCAGCCCCACTAGCGGGAGCTCCTACGAGCAGTACTTC	CASSPTSGSSYEQYF
15	TRBJ1-1	.	TRBD1	TRBV5-4	TGTGCCAGCAGCCCTCAGGGGGCCTCGAACACTGAAGCTTTCTTT	CASSPQGASNTEAFF
16	TRBJ2-7	.	TRBD1	TRBV11-2	TGTGCCAGCAGCTTAGTATACGGAGGACAGGGCCACGAGCAGTACTTC	CASSLVYGGQGHEQYF
17	TRBJ2-4	.	TRBD1	TRBV7-9	TGTGCCAGCAGCAGAGGGACAGGGATACTAGCCAAAAACATTCAGTACTTC	CASSRGTGILAKNIQYF
14	TRBJ1-1	once	.	TRBV2	TGTGCCAGCAGTGCCGGGACATCGGGCACTGAAGCTTTCTTT	CASSAGTSGTEAFF
12	TRBJ1-4	.	.	TRBV30	TGTGCCAGTCGGAGGGCTAATGAAAAACTGTTTTTT	CASRRANEKLFF
14	TRBJ2-7	.	.	TRBV29-1	TGCAGCGTTAATACAGGCGTCCTCTCCTACGAGCAGTACTTC	CSVNTGVLSYEQYF
13	TRBJ1-1	few	.	TRBV11-1	TGTGCCAGCAGCTCGTTAATGAACACTGAAGCTTTCTTT	CASSSLMNTEAFF
13	TRBJ2-6	.	.	TRBV9	TGTGCCAGCAGCGTAGTTGGGGCCAACGGCCTGACTTTC	CASSVVGANGLTF
13	TRBJ2-2	.	.	TRBV7-9	TGTGCCAGCAGCTTCCAGGGCGCCGGGGAGCTGTTTTTT	CASSFQGAGELFF
19	TRBJ1-4	.	.	TRBV7-2	TGTGCCAGCAGCTTAAAACTTGGAGTGGGGGGGGCCGTTTATGAAAAACTGTTTTTT	CASSLKLGVGGAVYEKLFF
16	TRBJ1-1	.	.	TRBV9	TGTGCCAGCAGCGTACCCCAGGGATTAAGGAACACTGAAGCTTTCTTT	CASSVPQGLRNTEAFF
15	TRBJ1-1	.	.	TRBV5-4	TGTGCCAGCAGCCCCGGGACTCCAGGAGGTACTGAATCTTTCTTT	CASSPGTPGGTESFF
15	TRBJ2-1	.	TRBD1	TRBV7-3	TGTGCCAGCAGCTTAACGAGACAGGGTCGCAATGAGCAGTTCTTC	CASSLTRQGRNEQFF
15	TRBJ1-6	few	.	TRBV2	TGTGCCAGCAGTGAAGGACAGCTATATAATTCACCCCTCCACTTT	CASSEGQLYNSPLHF
17	TRBJ2-5	.	TRBD1	TRBV19	TGTGCCAGTAGTATAGATGGGGTAGGACAGGGGAGGGGGACCCAGTACTTC	CASSIDGVGQGRGTQYF
18	TRBJ1-4	.	TRBD1	TRBV25-1	TGTGCCGGCAGTGACCGACCGTCAGACAGGGGGCCTAATGAAAAACTGTTTTTT	CAGSDRPSDRGPNEKLFF
13	TRBJ2-7	.	TRBD2	TRBV29-1	TGCAGCGTTGTAGGCGGGAGCTCCTACGAGCAGTACTTC	CSVVGGSSYEQYF
15	TRBJ2-2	.	.	TRBV11-3	TGTGCCAGCAGCTGGGGCAGCGCGAACACCGGGGAGCTGTTTTTT	CASSWGSANTGELFF
13	TRBJ1-5	.	.	TRBV6-6	TGTGCCAGCAGTCTCGATGCCGGTCAGCCCCAGCATTTT	CASSLDAGQPQHF
15	TRBJ2-7	.	TRBD1	TRBV25-1	TGTGCCAGCAGTGAACTTACAGGGGTAATCGGCGAGCAGTACTTC	CASSELTGVIGEQYF
13	TRBJ2-7	.	.	TRBV27	TGTGCCAGCAGTTTACCGGACAGAGCTTGGTTGTACTTC	CASSLPDRAWLYF
17	TRBJ2-3	.	TRBD1	TRBV11-2	TGTGCCAGCAGCTTAGGGGCAGGGGGATACAGCACAGATACGCAGTATTTT	CASSLGAGGYSTDTQYF
16	TRBJ2-3	.	TRBD2	TRBV6-4	TGTGTCAGCAGTGACGAAGCGGGAGGCGGCACAGATACGCAGTATTTT	CVSSDEAGGGTDTQYF